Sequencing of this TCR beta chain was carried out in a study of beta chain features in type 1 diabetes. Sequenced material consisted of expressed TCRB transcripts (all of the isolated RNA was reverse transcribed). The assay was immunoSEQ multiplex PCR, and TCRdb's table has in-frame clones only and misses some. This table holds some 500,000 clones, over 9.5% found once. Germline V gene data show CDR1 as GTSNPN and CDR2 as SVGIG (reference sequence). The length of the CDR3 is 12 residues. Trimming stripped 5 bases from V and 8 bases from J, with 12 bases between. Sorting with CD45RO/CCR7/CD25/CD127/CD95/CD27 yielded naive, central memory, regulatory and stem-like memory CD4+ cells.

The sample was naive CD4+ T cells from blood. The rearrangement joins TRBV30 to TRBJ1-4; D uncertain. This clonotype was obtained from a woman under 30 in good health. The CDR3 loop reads CAWPRIREKLFF. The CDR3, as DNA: TGTGCCTGGCCTCGGATTCGGGAAAAACTGTTTTTT.